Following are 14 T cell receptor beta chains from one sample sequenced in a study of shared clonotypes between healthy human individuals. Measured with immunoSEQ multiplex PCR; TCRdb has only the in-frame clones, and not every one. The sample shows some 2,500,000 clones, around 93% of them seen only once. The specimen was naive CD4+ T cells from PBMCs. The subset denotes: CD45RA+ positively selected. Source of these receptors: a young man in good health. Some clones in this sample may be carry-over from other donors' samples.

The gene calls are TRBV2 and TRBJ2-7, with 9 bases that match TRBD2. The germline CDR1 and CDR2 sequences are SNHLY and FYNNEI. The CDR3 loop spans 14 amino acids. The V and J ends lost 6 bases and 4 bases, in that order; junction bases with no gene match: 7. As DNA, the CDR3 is TGTGCCAGCAGGGCTAGCGGGATGATGTACGAGCAGTACTTC. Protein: CASRASGMMYEQYF.

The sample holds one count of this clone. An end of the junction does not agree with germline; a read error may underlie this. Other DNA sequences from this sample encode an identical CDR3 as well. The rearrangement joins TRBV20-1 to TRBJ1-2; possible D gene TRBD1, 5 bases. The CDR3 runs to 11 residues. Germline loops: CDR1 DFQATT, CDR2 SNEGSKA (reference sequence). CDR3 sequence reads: CSARGAGGYTF. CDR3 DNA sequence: TGCAGTGCCAGAGGGGCCGGGGGCTACACCTTC.

This CDR3 is CASSLIFRESTGELFF. The CDR3 DNA reads TGTGCCAGCAGCCTCATCTTTCGGGAGTCAACCGGGGAGCTGTTTTTT. The chain carries TRBV4-2 and TRBJ2-2, with D maybe TRBD2 (6 bases). The CDR3 contains 16 residues. Trimming stripped 4 bases from V and 5 bases from J, with 17 bases between. Looked up from germline, CDR1 is LGHNA and CDR2 is YNFKEQ.

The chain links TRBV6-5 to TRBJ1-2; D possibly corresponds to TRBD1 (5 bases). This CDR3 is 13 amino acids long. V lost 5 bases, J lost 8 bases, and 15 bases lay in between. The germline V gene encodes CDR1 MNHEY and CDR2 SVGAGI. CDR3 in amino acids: CASSTPGGEGYTF. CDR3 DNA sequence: TGTGCCAGCAGTACACCTGGGGGGGAAGGCTACACCTTC.

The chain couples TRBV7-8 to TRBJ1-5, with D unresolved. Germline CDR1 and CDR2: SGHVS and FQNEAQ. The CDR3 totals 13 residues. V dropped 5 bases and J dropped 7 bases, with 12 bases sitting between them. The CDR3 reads CASSLAPIQPQHF. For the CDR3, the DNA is TGTGCCAGCAGCCTGGCCCCAATCCAGCCCCAGCATTTT.

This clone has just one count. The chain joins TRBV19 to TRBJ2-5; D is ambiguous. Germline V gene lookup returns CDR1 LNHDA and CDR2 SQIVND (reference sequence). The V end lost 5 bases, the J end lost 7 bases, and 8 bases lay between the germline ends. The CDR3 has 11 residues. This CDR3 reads CASSPGGTQYF. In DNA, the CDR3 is TGTGCCAGTAGTCCAGGCGGGACCCAGTACTTC.

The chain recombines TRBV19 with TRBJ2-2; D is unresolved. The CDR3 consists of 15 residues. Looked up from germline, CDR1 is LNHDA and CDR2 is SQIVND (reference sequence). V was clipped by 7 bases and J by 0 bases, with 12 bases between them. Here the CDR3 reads CASTATITNTGELFF. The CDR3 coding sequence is TGTGCCAGTACGGCGACCATCACGAACACCGGGGAGCTGTTTTTT.

CDR3 protein: CATSREGQGSYEQYF. Here the CDR3 DNA reads TGTGCCACCAGCAGAGAGGGACAGGGGTCCTACGAGCAGTACTTC. This chain uses TRBV15 with TRBJ2-7; the match to TRBD1 covers 10 bases. V was pared by 0 bases and J by 1 base, with 0 bases of the junction left unmatched. From germline, CDR1 is LNHNV and CDR2 YYDKDF (reference sequence). CDR3 size: 15 residues.

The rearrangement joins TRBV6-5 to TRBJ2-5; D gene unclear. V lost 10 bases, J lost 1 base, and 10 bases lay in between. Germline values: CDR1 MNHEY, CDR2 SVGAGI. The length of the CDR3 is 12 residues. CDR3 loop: CANDPSQETQYF. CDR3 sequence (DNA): TGTGCCAACGACCCCAGCCAAGAGACCCAGTACTTC.

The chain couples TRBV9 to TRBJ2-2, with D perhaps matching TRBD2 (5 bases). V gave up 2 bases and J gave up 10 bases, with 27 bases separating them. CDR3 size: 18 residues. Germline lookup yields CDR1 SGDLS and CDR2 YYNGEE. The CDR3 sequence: CASSVRASGNLAPVELFF. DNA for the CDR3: TGTGCCAGCAGCGTTAGAGCATCCGGGAACTTGGCCCCCGTGGAGCTGTTTTTT.

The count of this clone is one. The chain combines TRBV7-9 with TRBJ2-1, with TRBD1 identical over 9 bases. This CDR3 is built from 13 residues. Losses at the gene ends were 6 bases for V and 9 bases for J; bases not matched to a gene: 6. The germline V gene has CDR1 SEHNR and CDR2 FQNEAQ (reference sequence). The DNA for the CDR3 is TGTGCCAGCAGGCGGGTGACAGGGGGTGAGCAGTTCTTC. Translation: CASRRVTGGEQFF.

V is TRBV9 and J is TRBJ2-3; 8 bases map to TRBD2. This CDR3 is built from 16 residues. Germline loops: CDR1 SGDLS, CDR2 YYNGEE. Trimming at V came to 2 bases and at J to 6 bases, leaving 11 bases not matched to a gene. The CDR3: CASSVRAGVITDTQYF. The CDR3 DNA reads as TGTGCCAGCAGCGTCAGAGCGGGAGTAATTACGGATACGCAGTATTTT.

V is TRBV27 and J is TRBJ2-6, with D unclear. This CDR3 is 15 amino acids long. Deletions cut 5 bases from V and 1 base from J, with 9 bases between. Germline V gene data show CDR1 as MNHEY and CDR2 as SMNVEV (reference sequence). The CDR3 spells CASSPASSGANVLTF. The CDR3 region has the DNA TGTGCCAGCAGTCCTGCGTCTTCTGGGGCCAACGTCCTGACTTTC.

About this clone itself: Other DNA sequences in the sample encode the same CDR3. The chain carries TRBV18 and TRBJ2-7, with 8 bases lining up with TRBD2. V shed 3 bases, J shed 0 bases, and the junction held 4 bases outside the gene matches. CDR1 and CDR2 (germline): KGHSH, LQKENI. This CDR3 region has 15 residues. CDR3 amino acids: CASSPPSGSSYEQYF. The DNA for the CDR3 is TGTGCCAGCTCACCCCCCAGCGGGAGCTCCTACGAGCAGTACTTC.